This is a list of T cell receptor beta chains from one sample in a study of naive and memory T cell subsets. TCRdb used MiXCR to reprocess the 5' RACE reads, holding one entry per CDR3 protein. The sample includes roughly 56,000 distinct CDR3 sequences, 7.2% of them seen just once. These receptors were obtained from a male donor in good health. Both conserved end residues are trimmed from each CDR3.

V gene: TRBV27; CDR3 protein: ASSLSPGDYEQY
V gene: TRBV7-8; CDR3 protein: ASSLGRAGGELF
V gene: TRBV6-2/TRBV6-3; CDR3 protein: ASSSLRDEQF
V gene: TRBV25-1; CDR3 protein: ASRAGVTNEKLF
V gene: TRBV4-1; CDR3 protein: ASSQEGAGRMYNEQF
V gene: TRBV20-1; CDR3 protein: SASDRVLTEAF
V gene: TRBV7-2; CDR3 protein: ASSRGGAVYGYT
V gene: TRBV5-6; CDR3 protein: ASSLAGSLNQPQH
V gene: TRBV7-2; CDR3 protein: ASSLRQASDTQY
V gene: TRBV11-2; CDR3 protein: ASSLVPSSGTISDTQY
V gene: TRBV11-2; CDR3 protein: ASSPIRRIQETQY
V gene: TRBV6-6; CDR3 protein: ASSLRDRPYEQY
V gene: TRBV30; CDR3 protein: AWISGYGYT
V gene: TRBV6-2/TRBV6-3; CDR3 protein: ASSYSRGGLNEQF
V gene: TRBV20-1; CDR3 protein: SASESTEAF
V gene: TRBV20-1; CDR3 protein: SATGGQETQY
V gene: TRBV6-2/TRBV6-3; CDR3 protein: ASSYPRLAGGYNEQF
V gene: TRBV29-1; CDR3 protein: SVGVAGAFYEQF
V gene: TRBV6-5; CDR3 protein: ASSSLGLAGGEQY
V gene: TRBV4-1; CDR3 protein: ASSQDFLQGTAGGYT
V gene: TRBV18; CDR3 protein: ASSPPGTPDTQY
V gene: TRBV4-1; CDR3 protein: ASSQDSGSTGELF
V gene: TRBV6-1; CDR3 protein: ATPGGRGELF
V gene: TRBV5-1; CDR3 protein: ASSLGRDVRDNEQF
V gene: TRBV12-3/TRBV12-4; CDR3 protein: ASSGTIQYEQY
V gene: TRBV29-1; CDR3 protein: SVEPAVRTGAF
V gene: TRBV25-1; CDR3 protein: ASTGTSGNNEQF
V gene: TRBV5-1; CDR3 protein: ASTLGSGEEQF
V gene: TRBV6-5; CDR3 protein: ASSPPGQGYNEQF
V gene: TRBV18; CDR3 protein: ASSPSGANEQF
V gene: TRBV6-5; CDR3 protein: ASSYQGQTNEKLF
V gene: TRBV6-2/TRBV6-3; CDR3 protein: ASSDSTGGSVRTGELF
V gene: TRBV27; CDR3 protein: ASSSGTSGPYNEQF
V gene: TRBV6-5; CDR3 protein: ASSYSSILYEQY
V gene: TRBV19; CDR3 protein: ASSRVGAVGNEQF
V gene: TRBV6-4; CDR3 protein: ASALDGAPYNEQF
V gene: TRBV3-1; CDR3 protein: ASSPLGTNTEAF
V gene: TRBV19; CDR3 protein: ASSISGYNEQF
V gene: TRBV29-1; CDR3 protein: SIGTSGGSGANVLT
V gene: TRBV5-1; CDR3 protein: ASSPRVGSTGELF
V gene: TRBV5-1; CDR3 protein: ASSPRSGSNNEQF
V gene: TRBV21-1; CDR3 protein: ASSKGTAPLSGNQPQH
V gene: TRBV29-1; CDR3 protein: SVEEERSYNEQF
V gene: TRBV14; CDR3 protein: ASSQDRPGIREKLF
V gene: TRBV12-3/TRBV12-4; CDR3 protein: ASSLAGSHQPQH
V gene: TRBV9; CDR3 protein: ASSVGQGGLTEAF
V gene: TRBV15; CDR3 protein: ATSPRGADEQF
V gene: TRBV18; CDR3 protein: ASSAGQGGPRLF
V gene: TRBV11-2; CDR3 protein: ASSSEGLIRNEQF
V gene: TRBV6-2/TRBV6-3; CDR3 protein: ASSYNEEGTDTQY
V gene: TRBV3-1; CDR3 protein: ASSASRTSGYT
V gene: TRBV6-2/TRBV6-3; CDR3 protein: ASSPRTAPSNEKLF
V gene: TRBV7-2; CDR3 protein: ASSQGTSGVPGTQY